This TCR beta chain was documented in a study of blood T cells in healthy people across ages. Whole-study findings and limits: Age advanced and TCR beta diversity per million T cells fell, roughly linearly.

The sample holds one count of this clonotype. The antigen is not known. A sample-barcoded 5' primer and a J-beta primer mix were used in a second PCR of roughly 6 to 11 cycles. In TCRdb, the 5' RACE reads were re-called with MiXCR into one record per CDR3 protein. Of around 1.5 million distinct CDR3 sequences in the sample, approximately 59% were seen once. Extraction yielded at least 5 micrograms of total RNA per sample. What was sequenced was blood. The origin of this receptor is a young man in good health.

The CDR3 DNA reads TGTGCCAGCAGCCCCCCGGATCTGCCTACCGACAGACACACAGATACGCAGTATTTT. Its translation: CASSPPDLPTDRHTDTQYF. The J gene is TRBJ2-3, the V gene TRBV28, with TRBD1 as a possible D gene (5 bases). This CDR3 spans 19 amino acids. Germline V CDR1 and CDR2: MDHEN, SYDVKM. V was shortened by 6 bases and J by 2 bases, with 27 bases between the two germline ends.